The source of this TCR beta chain is a study of cytomegalovirus exposure and HLA in healthy donors. Points on this clone: Its cognate antigen is unknown.

Study conclusions and caveats: In a later analysis, TCR beta V- and J-gene trimming showed a link to a missense DCLRE1C variant. It was 150 or so TCR beta chains that were listed as cytomegalovirus-associated.

Amplification used 60 Vbeta primers and 13 Jbeta primers. The authors' processing: Later analysis identified 80 million to 85 million unique TCR beta chains, roughly 11 million shared. Only in-frame clones appear in the TCRdb table, and some are missing; sequencing was by immunoSEQ multiplex PCR. V, J and clone size reflect that table, while D and trimming were determined from the DNA. Here the sample spans 150,000 to 200,000 clones, roughly 77% being singletons. The J segment lost 11 bases and the V segment lost 6 bases, leaving 18 bases of the junction unmatched. CDR1 and CDR2 (germline): SGHDN, FVKESK. This CDR3 has 16 amino acids. Likely unrecorded immune exposures existed in these nominally healthy donors.

The rearrangement links TRBV14 to TRBJ2-4, with TRBD2 matching 8 bases. What was sequenced was PBMCs. The TCR sequence derives from a middle-aged woman in good health and CMV-seropositive. The CDR3 loop reads CASSSVAGPLGALQYF. The CDR3 DNA sequence: TGTGCCAGCAGTTCCGTAGCGGGACCGCTAGGCGCACTTCAGTACTTC. The full variable domain, with the rest looked up from reference TRBV14 and TRBJ2-4, is EAGVTQFPSHSVIEKGQTVTLRCDPISGHDNLYWYRRVMGKEIKFLLHFVKESKQDESGMPNNRFLAERTGGTYSTLKVQPAELEDSGVYFCASSSVAGPLGALQYFGAGTRLSVL.